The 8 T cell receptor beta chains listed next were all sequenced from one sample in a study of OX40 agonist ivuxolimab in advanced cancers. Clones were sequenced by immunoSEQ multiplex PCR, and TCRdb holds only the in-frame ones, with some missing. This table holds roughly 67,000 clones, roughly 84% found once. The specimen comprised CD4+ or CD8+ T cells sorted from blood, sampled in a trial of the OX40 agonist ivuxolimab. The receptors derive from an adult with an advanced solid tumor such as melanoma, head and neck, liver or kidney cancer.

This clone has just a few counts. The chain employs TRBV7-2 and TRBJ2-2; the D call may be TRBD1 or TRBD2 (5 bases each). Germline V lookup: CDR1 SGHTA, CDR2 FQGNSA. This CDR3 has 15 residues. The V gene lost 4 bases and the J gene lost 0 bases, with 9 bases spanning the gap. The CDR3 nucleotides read TGTGCCAGCAGCTCGGGACCCACGAACACCGGGGAGCTGTTTTTT. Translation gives CASSSGPTNTGELFF.

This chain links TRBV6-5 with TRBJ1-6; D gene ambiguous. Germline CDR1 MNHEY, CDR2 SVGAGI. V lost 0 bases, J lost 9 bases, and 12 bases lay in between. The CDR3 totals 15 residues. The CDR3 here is CASSYSGGRPSPLHF. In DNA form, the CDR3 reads TGTGCCAGCAGTTACTCCGGAGGGAGGCCTTCACCCCTCCACTTT.

CDR3 region: CATSKTAGASSYEQYF. The CDR3 bases are TGTGCCACCAGCAAAACAGCGGGGGCGAGCTCCTACGAGCAGTACTTC. The chain joins TRBV15 to TRBJ2-7; 8 bases align to TRBD2. The CDR3 is made up of 16 amino acids. V was pared by 4 bases and J by 0 bases, with 8 bases of the junction left unmatched. Germline V CDR1 and CDR2: LNHNV, YYDKDF (reference sequence).

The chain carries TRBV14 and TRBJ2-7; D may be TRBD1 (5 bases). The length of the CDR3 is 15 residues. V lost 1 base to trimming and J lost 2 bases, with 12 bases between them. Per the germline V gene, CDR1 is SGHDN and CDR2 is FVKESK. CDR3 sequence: CASSQVQGFTYEQYF. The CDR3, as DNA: TGTGCCAGCAGCCAAGTGCAGGGTTTCACCTACGAGCAGTACTTC. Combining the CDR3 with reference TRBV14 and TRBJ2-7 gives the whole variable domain EAGVTQFPSHSVIEKGQTVTLRCDPISGHDNLYWYRRVMGKEIKFLLHFVKESKQDESGMPNNRFLAERTGGTYSTLKVQPAELEDSGVYFCASSQVQGFTYEQYFGPGTRLTVT.

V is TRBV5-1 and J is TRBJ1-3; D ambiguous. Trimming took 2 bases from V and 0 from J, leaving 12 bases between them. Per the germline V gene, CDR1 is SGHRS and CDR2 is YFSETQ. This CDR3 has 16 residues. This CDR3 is CASSLGPPRSGNTIYF. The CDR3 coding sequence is TGCGCCAGCAGCTTAGGACCACCGCGCTCTGGAAACACCATATATTTT.

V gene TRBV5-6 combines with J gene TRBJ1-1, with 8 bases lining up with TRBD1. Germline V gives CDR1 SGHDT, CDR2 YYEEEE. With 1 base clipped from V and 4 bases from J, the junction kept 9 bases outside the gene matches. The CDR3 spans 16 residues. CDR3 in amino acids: CASSLRLPTGGTEAFF. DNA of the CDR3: TGTGCCAGCAGCTTGCGGCTGCCCACAGGGGGCACTGAAGCTTTCTTT.

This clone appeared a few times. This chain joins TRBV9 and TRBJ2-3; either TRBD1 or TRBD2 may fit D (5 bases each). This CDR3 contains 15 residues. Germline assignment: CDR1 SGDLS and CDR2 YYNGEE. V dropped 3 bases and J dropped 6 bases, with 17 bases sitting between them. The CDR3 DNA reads TGTGCCAGCAGCGCCTTGGGACCGCCTATGGATACGCAGTATTTT. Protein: CASSALGPPMDTQYF.

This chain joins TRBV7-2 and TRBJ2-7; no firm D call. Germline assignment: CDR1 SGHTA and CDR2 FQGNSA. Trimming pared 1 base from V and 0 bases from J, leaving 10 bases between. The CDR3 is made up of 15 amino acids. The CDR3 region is CASSLGFKNSYEQYF. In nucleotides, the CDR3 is TGTGCCAGCAGCTTAGGTTTCAAGAACTCCTACGAGCAGTACTTC.